This T cell receptor beta chain derives from a study of T-cell reconstitution after alpha-beta-depleted transplantation in children. The germline gives CDR1 SGHAT, CDR2 FQDESV (reference sequence). The CDR3 consists of 18 residues. The V and J ends lost 5 bases and 7 bases, in that order; junction bases with no gene match: 15. Construction of the TCRbeta library involved unique molecular identifiers. TCRdb re-analysed the PCR reads in MiXCR, keeping a single row per CDR3 protein. The table records around 600,000 distinct CDR3 sequences, over 9.5% of them present only once. This TCR was sampled from a human donor who donated a stem cell graft to a child with acute myeloid leukemia. Sequencing was performed on PBMCs from the stem cell graft donor, taken from the stem cell graft. This chain uses TRBV11-1 with TRBJ2-1, with 12 bases that match TRBD2. DNA for the CDR3: TGTGCCAGCAGCCCAGATCTTTTGACTAGCGGGAGTGGGAATGAGCAGTTCTTC. Residues: CASSPDLLTSGSGNEQFF.